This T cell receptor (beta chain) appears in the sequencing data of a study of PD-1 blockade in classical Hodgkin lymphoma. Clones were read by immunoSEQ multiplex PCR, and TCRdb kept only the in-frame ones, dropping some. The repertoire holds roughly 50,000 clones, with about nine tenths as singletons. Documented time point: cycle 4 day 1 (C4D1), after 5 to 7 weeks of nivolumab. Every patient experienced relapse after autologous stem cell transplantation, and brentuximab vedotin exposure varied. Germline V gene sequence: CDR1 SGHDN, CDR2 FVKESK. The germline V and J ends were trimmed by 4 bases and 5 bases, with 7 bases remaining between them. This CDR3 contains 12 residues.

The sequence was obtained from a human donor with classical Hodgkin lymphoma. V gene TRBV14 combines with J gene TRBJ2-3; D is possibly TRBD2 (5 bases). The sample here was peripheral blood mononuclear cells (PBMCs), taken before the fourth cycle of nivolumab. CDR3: CASSPGRDTQYF. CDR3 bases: TGTGCCAGCAGCCCGGGAAGAGATACGCAGTATTTT.